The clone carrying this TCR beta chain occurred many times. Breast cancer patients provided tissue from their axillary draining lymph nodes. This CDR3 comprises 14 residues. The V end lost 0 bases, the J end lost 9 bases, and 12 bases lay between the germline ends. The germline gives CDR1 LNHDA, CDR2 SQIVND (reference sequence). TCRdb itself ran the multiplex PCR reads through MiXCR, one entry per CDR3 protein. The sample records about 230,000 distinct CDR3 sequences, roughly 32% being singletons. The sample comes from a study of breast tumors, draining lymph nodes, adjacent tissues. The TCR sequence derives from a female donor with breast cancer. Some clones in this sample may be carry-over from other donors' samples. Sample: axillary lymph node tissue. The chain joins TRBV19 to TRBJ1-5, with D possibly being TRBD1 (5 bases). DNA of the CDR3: TGTGCCAGTAGTATAGAAGGGGCTCGGGGGCCCCAGCATTTT. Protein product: CASSIEGARGPQHF.